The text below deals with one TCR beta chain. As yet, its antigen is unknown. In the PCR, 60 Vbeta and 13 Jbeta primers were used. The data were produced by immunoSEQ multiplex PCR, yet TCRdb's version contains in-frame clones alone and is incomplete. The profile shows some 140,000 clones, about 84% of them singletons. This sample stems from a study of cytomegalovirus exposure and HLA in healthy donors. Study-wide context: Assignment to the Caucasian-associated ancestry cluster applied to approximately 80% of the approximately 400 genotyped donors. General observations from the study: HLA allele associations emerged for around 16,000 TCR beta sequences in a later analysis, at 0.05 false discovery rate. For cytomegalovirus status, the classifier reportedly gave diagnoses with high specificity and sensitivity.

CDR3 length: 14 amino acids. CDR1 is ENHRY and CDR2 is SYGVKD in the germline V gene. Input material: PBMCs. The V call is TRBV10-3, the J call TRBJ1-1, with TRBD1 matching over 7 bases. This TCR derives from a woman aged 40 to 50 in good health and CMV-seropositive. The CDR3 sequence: CAAARGPMDTEAFF. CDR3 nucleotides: TGTGCAGCGGCGAGGGGGCCGATGGACACTGAAGCTTTCTTT.